This T cell receptor (beta chain) came from a study of blood T cell repertoires in COVID-19 (TCRdb year 2020). Broadly, across the study: Samples from collaborators originated in the United States, Italy and Spain and spanned both the acute and convalescent phases of COVID-19. The material from the prospective study consisted of cDNA or gDNA derived from T cells, B-cell-depleted T cells, or PBMCs. Subjects who had been exposed to COVID-19, were actively infected with it, or had recovered from it provided the deeply sampled blood TCRbeta repertoires that made up the dataset. A freely available public database, intended as a resource for researchers studying the immune response to SARS-CoV-2, is where the repertoires were released. The samples were drawn from two sources: the first 160 participants of the ongoing ImmuneRACE study, and 1,000 to 1,500 subjects contributed by 6 global collaborators. Sample metadata almost always included a de-identified subject ID, COVID-19 status, age in years and sex. HLA class I and class II types, where available, came from metadata supplied by the sample provider rather than from assay-based typing.

Summary of the overall study and its limitations: The amount of clinical and demographic metadata varied by source and participant and was provided uncurated.

Collaborating institutions collected whole blood in K2EDTA tubes following their own protocols. For TCRbeta analysis, collaborators shipped samples in one of three forms: frozen whole blood, isolated PBMCs, or DNA extracted from either of those sample types. As regards this clone: Its antigen has not been determined. There are no base qualities to consult, and no much larger clone falls within one base.

The immunoSEQ Assay, a bias-controlled multiplex PCR, was used to amplify TCRbeta CDR3 regions from genomic DNA. From the authors' description of their analysis: The number of nucleated cells in each sample was estimated from the amplification of reference gene primers within the assay. To quantify the absolute abundance of each unique TCRbeta CDR3 rearrangement, sequence reads were collapsed and filtered. For each sample, productive Simpson clonality was calculated as the square root of Simpson's diversity index over productive rearrangements. The immuneACCESS repertoire file appears here via TCRdb, limited to in-frame rearrangements. These files lack a portion of the clones; in checked studies, under half of the deficit traces to unresolved V genes, and the cause of the others is not known. That table furnishes V, J and clone size, whereas the DNA furnished D and trimming. This sample lists about 52,000 clones; approximately 85% were detected once. Roughly 15% of the sample rests with the top ten.

The CDR3 holds 14 amino acids from the cysteine to the phenylalanine. Just the 42-base CDR3 DNA is kept, in frame starting at base 1. The CDR1 and CDR2 encoded by the germline V gene are MNHEY and SVGAGI. Trimming takes 6 bases from V and 4 bases from J, and the germline ends sit 12 bases apart. The sample taken for sequencing was peripheral blood. This clonotype was sampled from a human donor in a cohort sampled during active COVID-19. Here the chain combines TRBV6-5 and TRBJ1-4; D gene: possibly TRBD1, on 5 matching bases. CDR3 loop: CASSRLGGNEKLFF. The DNA reads TGTGCCAGCAGCCGTCTCGGGGGTAATGAAAAACTGTTTTTT.